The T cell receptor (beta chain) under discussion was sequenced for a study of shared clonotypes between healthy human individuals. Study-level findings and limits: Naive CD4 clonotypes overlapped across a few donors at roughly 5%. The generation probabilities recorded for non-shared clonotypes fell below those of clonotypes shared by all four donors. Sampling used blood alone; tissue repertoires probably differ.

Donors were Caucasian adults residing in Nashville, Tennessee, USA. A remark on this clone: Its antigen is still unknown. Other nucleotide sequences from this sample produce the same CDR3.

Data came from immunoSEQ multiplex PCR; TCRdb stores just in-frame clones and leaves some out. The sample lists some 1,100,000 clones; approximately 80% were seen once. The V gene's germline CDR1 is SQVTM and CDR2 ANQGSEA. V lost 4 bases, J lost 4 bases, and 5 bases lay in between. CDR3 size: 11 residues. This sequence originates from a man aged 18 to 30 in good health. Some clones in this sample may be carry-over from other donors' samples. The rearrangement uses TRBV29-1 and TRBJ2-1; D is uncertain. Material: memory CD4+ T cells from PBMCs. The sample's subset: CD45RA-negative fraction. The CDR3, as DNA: TGCAGCGTTGGGGGATACAATGAGCAGTTCTTC. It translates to CSVGGYNEQFF.